Shown below are 25 T cell receptor beta chains from a single sample sequenced in a study of CD8 T cells in Susac syndrome. RNA totalling about 0.45 to 1 ug underwent reverse transcription with random hexamers. TCRdb called the immunoSEQ multiplex PCR reads again in MiXCR, with one record for every CDR3 protein. The sample carries about 60,000 distinct CDR3 sequences, over 85% recorded once. Sequencing input: CD8+ T cells from PBMCs. The receptors were gathered from a human donor with multiple sclerosis.

There are a few counts of this clonotype. CDR3 amino acids: CASSPRGSSYNEQFF. The DNA for the CDR3 is TGTGCCAGCAGCCCGCGGGGTAGCTCCTACAATGAGCAGTTCTTC. The chain joins TRBV5-6 to TRBJ2-1; TRBD2 might be the D (6 bases). The CDR3 sequence is 15 residues long. V lost 4 bases and J 0 bases, leaving 11 bases between the germline ends. From germline, CDR1 is SGHDT and CDR2 YYEEEE.

The chain employs TRBV27 and TRBJ2-4; D gene ambiguous. The CDR3 covers 14 residues. Trimming pared 9 bases from V and 0 bases from J, leaving 12 bases between. The germline gives CDR1 MNHEY, CDR2 SMNVEV (reference sequence). CDR3 coding DNA: TGTGCCAGTGCCTCGTCCCTAGCCAAAAACATTCAGTACTTC. The encoded protein is CASASSLAKNIQYF.

The table lists this clonotype with a count of one. The CDR3 DNA follows: TGTGCCAGCAGTTGGGACCCAGAAGGTTACAATGAGCAGTTCTTC. Amino acid sequence: CASSWDPEGYNEQFF. This rearrangement joins TRBV27 to TRBJ2-1, with D possibly being TRBD1 or TRBD2 (5 bases each). CDR3 size: 15 residues. Germline V lookup: CDR1 MNHEY, CDR2 SMNVEV (reference sequence). The V and J ends lost 4 bases and 4 bases respectively, with 14 bases between them.

This chain uses TRBV3-1 with TRBJ2-2; 8 bases are shared with TRBD1. The germline CDR1 and CDR2 sequences are LGHDT and YNNKEL (reference sequence). The CDR3 covers 16 residues. With 4 bases clipped from V and 1 base from J, the junction kept 5 bases outside the gene matches. The CDR3 is CASSPLGQVNTGELFF. The CDR3 bases are TGTGCCAGCAGCCCTCTGGGACAGGTGAACACCGGGGAGCTGTTTTTT.

This rearrangement joins TRBV7-9 to TRBJ2-3; the D gene is possibly TRBD1 (6 bases). Looked up from germline, CDR1 is SEHNR and CDR2 is FQNEAQ (reference sequence). The CDR3 has 13 residues. V lost 1 base to trimming and J lost 5 bases, with 7 bases between them. CDR3 in amino acids: CASSLEGVDTQYF. In DNA form, the CDR3 reads TGTGCCAGCAGCTTAGAGGGGGTAGATACGCAGTATTTT.

This chain joins TRBV7-9 and TRBJ2-7; no definite D call. Germline V CDR1 and CDR2: SEHNR, FQNEAQ (reference sequence). The CDR3 spans 13 residues. Trimming removed 5 bases at V and 3 bases at J, with 11 bases between. In DNA, the CDR3 is TGTGCCAGCAGCCCTGCCACCAACTACGAGCAGTACTTC. Residues: CASSPATNYEQYF. Variable domain in full (rest from reference TRBV7-9 and TRBJ2-7): DTGVSQNPRHKITKRGQNVTFRCDPISEHNRLYWYRQTLGQGPEFLTYFQNEAQLEKSRLLSDRFSAERPKGSFSTLEIQRTEQGDSAMYLCASSPATNYEQYFGPGTRLTVT.

This chain joins TRBV12-3 or TRBV12-4 and TRBJ2-2, with TRBD1 matching 7 bases. Trimming at V came to 4 bases and at J to 5 bases, leaving 4 bases not matched to a gene. This CDR3 is 14 amino acids long. The CDR3 protein is CASSSRQGTGELFF. The CDR3 bases are TGTGCCAGCAGTTCTCGACAGGGTACCGGGGAGCTGTTTTTT.

The CDR3 is CASGDDRSQETQYF. CDR3 nucleotides: TGTGCTAGTGGGGATGACAGGAGCCAAGAGACCCAGTACTTC. The chain links TRBV12-5 to TRBJ2-5, with D maybe TRBD1 (6 bases). Trimming took 6 bases from V and 1 from J, leaving 12 bases between them. The CDR3 spans 14 residues. Germline CDR1 reads LGHNT; CDR2 reads FRNRAP.

The rearrangement uses TRBV20-1 and TRBJ2-7; 7 bases map to TRBD2. Germline lookup yields CDR1 DFQATT and CDR2 SNEGSKA (reference sequence). The CDR3 is 15 residues long. V lost 3 bases to trimming and J lost 3 bases; unmatched junction nucleotides: 11. The CDR3 loop reads CSARERAGRVYEQYF. For the CDR3, the DNA is TGCAGTGCTAGGGAAAGAGCGGGACGGGTCTACGAGCAGTACTTC.

This clonotype was recorded only once. The chain carries TRBV4-1 and TRBJ2-1; D uncertain. The CDR3 sequence is 11 residues long. V was trimmed by 3 bases and J by 3 bases, leaving 0 bases between them. Germline V gives CDR1 MGHRA, CDR2 YSYEKL. CDR3: CASSHYNEQFF. The CDR3 DNA is TGCGCCAGCAGCCACTACAATGAGCAGTTCTTC.

The genes are TRBV3-1 and TRBJ2-6; 12 bases match TRBD2. V lost 3 bases, J lost 0 bases, and 3 bases stayed unmatched. Germline CDR1 LGHDT, CDR2 YNNKEL (reference sequence). The CDR3 contains 18 residues. CDR3: CASSHLAGGGSGANVLTF. As DNA, the CDR3 is TGTGCCAGCAGCCACCTAGCGGGAGGGGGCTCTGGGGCCAACGTCCTGACTTTC. Looking up the rest from reference TRBV3-1 and TRBJ2-6 gives the full variable domain: DTAVSQTPKYLVTQMGNDKSIKCEQNLGHDTMYWYKQDSKKFLKIMFSYNNKELIINETVPNRFSPKSPDKAHLNLHINSLELGDSAVYFCASSHLAGGGSGANVLTFGAGSRLTVL.

J is TRBJ1-5 and V is TRBV27; weak D call: TRBD1 (5 bases). This CDR3 has 13 amino acids. Germline V gives CDR1 MNHEY, CDR2 SMNVEV (reference sequence). V was trimmed by 11 bases and J by 0 bases, leaving 11 bases between them. As DNA, the CDR3 is TGTGCCGCCGGCAGGGCTAGCAATCAGCCCCAGCATTTT. Protein: CAAGRASNQPQHF.

This chain links TRBV24-1 with TRBJ2-5; the D call may be TRBD1 or TRBD2 (5 bases each). The CDR3 sequence is 16 residues long. V lost 0 bases to trimming and J lost 2 bases, with 12 bases between them. Germline lookup yields CDR1 KGHDR and CDR2 SFDVKD. The CDR3 loop is CATSDLRWGIQETQYF. DNA for the CDR3: TGTGCCACCAGTGATTTGCGTTGGGGGATTCAAGAGACCCAGTACTTC.

There are a few counts of this clonotype. V is TRBV7-9 and J is TRBJ2-5; TRBD1 matches at 9 bases. From germline, CDR1 is SEHNR and CDR2 FQNEAQ (reference sequence). The CDR3 is 14 amino acids. The V gene end was trimmed by 4 bases and the J gene end by 5 bases; junction bases not matched to a gene: 5. DNA for the CDR3: TGTGCCAGCAGCTCGACAGGGGGGGAGGAGACCCAGTACTTC. As protein: CASSSTGGEETQYF.

This clonotype was detected only a few times. The CDR3 sequence is CASSPSGESTDTQYF. CDR3 in DNA: TGTGCCAGCAGTCCAAGCGGGGAAAGCACAGATACGCAGTATTTT. The genes are TRBV6-4 and TRBJ2-3, with 7 bases fitting TRBD2. CDR1 is MRHNA, CDR2 SNTAGT, per germline. J lost 0 bases, V lost 5 bases, and 5 bases had no gene match. The CDR3 runs to 15 residues.

CDR3 region: CSAKRTGGGETQYF. CDR3 nucleotides: TGCAGTGCGAAAAGGACAGGGGGAGGAGAGACCCAGTACTTC. The V call is TRBV20-1, the J call TRBJ2-5; 10 nucleotides match TRBD1. This CDR3 comprises 14 residues. V was clipped by 6 bases and J by 4 bases; unmatched bases: 8. Germline loops: CDR1 DFQATT, CDR2 SNEGSKA (reference sequence).

V gene TRBV7-9 combines with J gene TRBJ2-3; TRBD1 aligns across 12 bases. The CDR3 is 16 residues long. Per germline, CDR1 SEHNR and CDR2 FQNEAQ (reference sequence). J was trimmed by 1 base and V by 7 bases; bases with no gene match: 6. Here the CDR3 reads CASTLGTGGGTDTQYF. CDR3 sequence (DNA): TGTGCCAGCACCTTGGGGACAGGGGGCGGCACAGATACGCAGTATTTT.

The rearrangement joins TRBV28 to TRBJ1-5; the D is unclear. The ends were cut back, 6 bases at V and 1 base at J, with 16 bases in the middle. This CDR3 is 16 amino acids long. Per the germline V gene, CDR1 is MDHEN and CDR2 is SYDVKM. CDR3 region: CASSRIRRSSNQPQHF. The CDR3 DNA sequence: TGTGCCAGCAGCCGCATCAGGAGATCGAGCAATCAGCCCCAGCATTTT.

In its sample, this clonotype was seen once. The rearrangement uses TRBV5-4 and TRBJ2-2; 11 bases map to TRBD2. CDR3 length: 17 residues. Germline-derived CDR1 and CDR2 are SGHNT and YYREEE (reference sequence). Trimming took 3 bases from V and 6 from J; bases not matched to a gene: 10. CDR3 in amino acids: CASSSPGLAAPAGELFF. CDR3 coding DNA: TGTGCCAGCAGCTCCCCGGGACTAGCGGCCCCGGCCGGGGAGCTGTTTTTT.

The chain links TRBV27 to TRBJ1-2; weak D call: TRBD1 (6 bases). V dropped 4 bases and J dropped 6 bases, with 9 bases sitting between them. This CDR3 is 12 amino acids long. The germline V gene encodes CDR1 MNHEY and CDR2 SMNVEV (reference sequence). CDR3 residues: CASSSYRDGYTF. Here the CDR3 DNA reads TGTGCCAGCAGTTCATACAGGGATGGCTACACCTTC.

The V call is TRBV3-1, the J call TRBJ2-1; 7 positions agree with TRBD2. CDR1 and CDR2 from the germline V gene are LGHDT and YNNKEL (reference sequence). After removal of 4 bases from V and 4 bases from J, the junction contained 7 bases not matched to a gene. The CDR3 is 15 residues long. CDR3 sequence (DNA): TGTGCCAGCAGCCTGGCCGAACTAGCGTACAATGAGCAGTTCTTC. Encoded protein: CASSLAELAYNEQFF.

The gene calls are TRBV29-1 and TRBJ2-1, with 14 bases identical to TRBD2. Germline V gene sequence: CDR1 SQVTM, CDR2 ANQGSEA. The length of the CDR3 is 16 residues. V lost 0 bases, J lost 6 bases, and 4 bases stayed unmatched. CDR3 region: CSVEDFGTSGSNEQFF. CDR3 in DNA: TGCAGCGTTGAAGATTTTGGGACTAGCGGGAGCAATGAGCAGTTCTTC.

The CDR3: CASSLSVTRMNTEAFF. CDR3 nucleotide sequence: TGTGCCAGCAGTTTAAGCGTGACCCGCATGAACACTGAAGCTTTCTTT. The chain uses TRBV27 and TRBJ1-1; D gene ambiguous. This CDR3 has 16 amino acids. Germline assignment: CDR1 MNHEY and CDR2 SMNVEV (reference sequence). V was cut by 2 bases and J by 0 bases, with 13 bases left in between.

The rearrangement links TRBV28 to TRBJ2-7, with 11 bases aligning to TRBD1. Per germline, CDR1 MDHEN and CDR2 SYDVKM. This CDR3 is 14 amino acids long. J gave up 6 bases and V 8 bases, and 9 bases lay outside the gene matches. CDR3 amino acids: CASHMPGQGVEQYF. CDR3 sequence (DNA): TGTGCCAGCCATATGCCGGGACAGGGGGTCGAGCAGTACTTC.

This sequence joins TRBV20-1 and TRBJ1-1; unclear D gene. The V gene's germline CDR1 is DFQATT and CDR2 SNEGSKA (reference sequence). This CDR3 comprises 10 residues. Trimming shortened V by 3 bases and J by 11 bases, and 10 bases separated the two germline ends. CDR3 sequence: CSARPGYAFF. The DNA of the CDR3 is TGCAGTGCTAGGCCGGGTTATGCTTTCTTT.